The source of this T cell receptor beta chain is a study of cytomegalovirus exposure and HLA in healthy donors. Study-wide background: There were about 85 million unique TCRs (from HLA-typed donors) in an early data release.

The CDR3 length is 19 residues. J gave up 3 bases and V 5 bases, and 13 bases lay outside the gene matches. In germline, CDR1 is SGHVS, CDR2 FNYEAQ. The study's findings and limits: Previously analyzed data showed that most TCR beta V segments were productive at a frequency of about 87% or about 30%. It was taken for granted in presence/absence analyses that sequencing depth across donors was roughly uniform. Accurate prediction of most subjects' HLA-A and HLA-B alleles from TCR beta sequences was reported.

PCR was performed using 60 Vbeta and 13 Jbeta primers. Produced via immunoSEQ multiplex PCR; TCRdb's table is partial and in-frame only. This table has around 180,000 clones, 78% appearing once. A note on this clone: Its matching antigen is unknown.

Sequencing input: PBMCs. The chain links TRBV7-6 to TRBJ2-1; 13 bases fit TRBD2. This clonotype originated in a woman aged 30 to 39 in good health and CMV-seropositive. In DNA, the CDR3 is TGTGCCAGCAGCACTAGGACTAGCGGGAGAAACTCTTTCTACAATGAGCAGTTCTTC. This codes for CASSTRTSGRNSFYNEQFF.